Below, 10 T cell receptor beta chains from the same sample are listed, as sequenced in a study of identical twins. TCRdb passed the 5' RACE reads through MiXCR, listing each CDR3 protein once. The repertoire holds approximately 500,000 distinct CDR3 sequences, with 24% as singletons. These sequences were also reported in another study, on T cells expressing NK-cell markers.

The sample taken for sequencing was CD4+ T cells sorted from blood. These receptors were obtained from a woman between 18 and 29 years old in good health.

There are a few counts of this clonotype. V is TRBV7-2 and J is TRBJ2-2, with TRBD2 identical over 7 bases. J gave up 4 bases and V 4 bases, and 6 bases lay outside the gene matches. The germline gives CDR1 SGHTA, CDR2 FQGNSA. This CDR3 has 15 amino acids. The CDR3 sequence: CASSSQGLGTGELFF. CDR3 sequence (DNA): TGTGCCAGCAGCTCACAAGGACTAGGCACCGGGGAGCTGTTTTTT.

The chain uses TRBV2 and TRBJ1-2; TRBD1 matches 9 bases. Germline CDR1 and CDR2: SNHLY and FYNNEI. The CDR3 is 15 residues long. V lost 7 bases to trimming and J lost 6 bases; unmatched junction nucleotides: 12. The CDR3 spells CASTEAGTGNHGYTF. Here the CDR3 DNA reads TGTGCCAGCACGGAAGCCGGGACAGGGAACCATGGCTACACCTTC.

This clonotype was observed many times. The chain links TRBV4-3 to TRBJ1-5; tentatively, D is TRBD1 (5 bases). Germline values: CDR1 LGHNA, CDR2 YSLEER. V was cut by 2 bases and J by 5 bases, with 13 bases left in between. The length of the CDR3 is 15 residues. The CDR3 loop reads CASSQNAGGDQPQHF. The CDR3 DNA reads TGCGCCAGCAGCCAAAATGCGGGGGGGGATCAGCCCCAGCATTTT.

As regards this clonotype: One end of the junction is discordant with germline, which a read error may explain. The genes are TRBV29-1 and TRBJ2-1; a possible D gene is TRBD2 (6 bases). CDR1 is SQVTM, CDR2 ANQGSEA, per germline. This CDR3 is built from 14 residues. CDR3: CSVSHGSSDNEQFF. The CDR3 DNA is TGCAGCGTTTCACACGGGAGCTCCGACAATGAGCAGTTCTTC.

This clonotype occurred many times. The rearrangement uses TRBV7-8 and TRBJ2-1, with 10 bases fitting TRBD2. Germline CDR1 SGHVS, CDR2 FQNEAQ. The CDR3 is 15 amino acids. Losses at the gene ends were 1 base for V and 10 bases for J; bases not matched to a gene: 7. The chain's CDR3 is CASSLDGTSAQEQFF. The CDR3 DNA follows: TGTGCCAGCAGCTTAGACGGGACTAGCGCACAGGAGCAGTTCTTC.

CDR3 sequence: CASSNPAWNYEQYF. In DNA form, the CDR3 reads TGTGCCAGCAGCAACCCCGCCTGGAACTACGAGCAGTACTTC. The chain combines TRBV21-1 with TRBJ2-7; the table gives TRBD2 as D, unverified against the DNA. TRBV21-1 is noted as a pseudogene. The CDR3 has 14 residues.

The chain carries TRBV9 and TRBJ2-7, with 8 bases identical to TRBD1. The J segment lost 6 bases and the V segment lost 0 bases, leaving 11 bases of the junction unmatched. The CDR3 extends over 16 amino acids. In germline, CDR1 is SGDLS, CDR2 YYNGEE. The CDR3 DNA reads as TGTGCCAGCAGCGTAGCACCCACGGACAGGGCGGGCGAGCAGTACTTC. Amino acids: CASSVAPTDRAGEQYF.

V is TRBV9 and J is TRBJ1-1; a weak D match, TRBD1 (6 bases). Deletions cut 2 bases from V and 1 base from J, with 12 bases between. CDR1 and CDR2 from the germline V gene are SGDLS and YYNGEE. The CDR3 has 15 amino acids. The CDR3 sequence is CASSVVLGGNTEAFF. The CDR3 nucleotides read TGTGCCAGCAGCGTCGTTTTAGGGGGGAACACTGAAGCTTTCTTT.

This clonotype was detected a few times. This chain uses TRBV3-1 with TRBJ2-7; D is undetermined. Germline V gene sequence: CDR1 LGHDT, CDR2 YNNKEL (reference sequence). This CDR3 has 13 amino acids. The germline V and J ends were trimmed by 4 bases and 2 bases, with 9 bases remaining between them. CDR3 loop: CASSPSGPYEQYF. The CDR3 coding sequence is TGTGCCAGCAGCCCCAGTGGCCCCTACGAGCAGTACTTC.

This clonotype has more than one count but fewer than ten. The chain employs TRBV6-1 and TRBJ2-2; weak D call: TRBD1 (5 bases). Trimming left V 10 bases short and J 6 bases short, with 21 bases between. Germline CDR1 is MNHNS and CDR2 is SASEGT. The CDR3 length is 15 residues. CDR3 bases: TGTGCCACCAAAAAGAAGACAGAGGCCGCCGGGGAGCTGTTTTTT. It encodes CATKKKTEAAGELFF.